This T cell receptor (beta chain) emerged from a study of blood T cell repertoires in COVID-19. V was shortened by 1 base and J by 1 base, with 13 bases between the two germline ends. Germline values: CDR1 SGHKS, CDR2 YYEKEE (reference sequence). The CDR3 loop spans 16 amino acids. Produced via immunoSEQ multiplex PCR; TCRdb's table is partial and in-frame only. The sample lists hundreds of thousands of clones, about nine tenths occurring once. The receptor's source is a woman aged 55 to 70 with acute or convalescent COVID-19. The sequencing input was peripheral blood. The chain uses TRBV5-5 and TRBJ2-3, with unresolved D. The CDR3 protein is CASSLLQAVGTDTQYF. The CDR3 coding sequence is TGTGCCAGCAGCTTGCTTCAGGCTGTGGGCACAGATACGCAGTATTTT.